These T cell receptor beta chains were read from a single sample in a study of resident and recirculating memory T cells in vitiligo. Clones were sequenced by immunoSEQ multiplex PCR, and TCRdb holds only the in-frame ones, with some missing. The sample lists around 76,000 clones, approximately 89% occurring once. The specimen was blood. The receptors were gathered from a male donor with vitiligo. Each CDR3 is given with its conserved first and last residue. D genes are given only for firm matches. Clone size is shown for a subset of rows, as once, few, many or a class of expanded clone.

CDR3,DNA,size,V,D,J
CASSWGQIQETQYF,TGTGCCAGCAGCTGGGGACAGATACAAGAGACCCAGTACTTC,-,TRBV14,TRBD1,TRBJ2-5
CSVMTGTGSYEQYF,TGCAGCGTTATGACCGGGACAGGATCCTACGAGCAGTACTTC,-,TRBV29-1,TRBD1,TRBJ2-7
CASSLSISGARSYNEQFF,TGTGCCAGCAGTTTATCGATCTCTGGGGCCCGCTCCTACAATGAGCAGTTCTTC,-,TRBV28,-,TRBJ2-1
CASSEGEEWGEQYF,TGTGCCAGCAGTGAAGGGGAGGAATGGGGCGAGCAGTACTTC,few,TRBV6-1,-,TRBJ2-7
CASSTNTEAFF,TGTGCCAGTAGTACAAATACTGAAGCTTTCTTT,-,TRBV19,-,TRBJ1-1
CASSHRWDRPDGTQYF,TGTGCCAGCAGCCATAGGTGGGACAGGCCAGATGGGACCCAGTACTTC,-,TRBV9,TRBD1,TRBJ2-5
CASSLGQGALNTEAFF,TGTGCCAGCAGCTTAGGACAGGGGGCTTTGAACACTGAAGCTTTCTTT,-,TRBV13,TRBD1,TRBJ1-1
CASSQDRDRVYEQYF,TGCGCCAGCAGCCAAGATCGGGACAGGGTCTACGAGCAGTACTTC,-,TRBV4-3,TRBD1,TRBJ2-7
CASSLPPGGATEAFF,TGTGCCAGCAGCTTACCCCCCGGGGGGGCCACTGAAGCTTTCTTT,-,TRBV11-2,-,TRBJ1-1
CASSYRGLTTEAFF,TGTGCCAGCAGTTACAGGGGGTTGACCACTGAAGCTTTCTTT,-,TRBV6-5,-,TRBJ1-1
CAWSKGTASYEQYF,TGTGCCTGGAGTAAGGGGACAGCGTCCTACGAGCAGTACTTC,-,TRBV30,TRBD1,TRBJ2-7
CAWSPGGENTEAFF,TGTGCCTGGAGTCCAGGGGGCGAGAACACTGAAGCTTTCTTT,few,TRBV30,TRBD1,TRBJ1-1
CASSISIGDEAFF,TGTGCCAGCAGTATTTCTATAGGAGACGAAGCTTTCTTT,-,TRBV7-9,-,TRBJ1-1
CASSLYRGTGNTIYF,TGTGCCAGCAGCTTATACAGGGGAACTGGAAACACCATATATTTT,-,TRBV7-2,TRBD1,TRBJ1-3
CASSQERDDNYNEQFF,TGCGCCAGCAGCCAGGAGCGGGACGATAATTACAATGAGCAGTTCTTC,-,TRBV4-1,TRBD2,TRBJ2-1
CASSVGANQPQHF,TGTGCCAGCAGTGTCGGTGCTAATCAGCCCCAGCATTTT,-,TRBV6-5,-,TRBJ1-5
CASSQNRGGWEKLFF,TGTGCCAGCAGCCAGAACAGGGGTGGGTGGGAAAAACTGTTTTTT,-,TRBV4-2,TRBD1,TRBJ1-4
CASSLKMQQGAGGANVLTF,TGTGCCAGCAGCCTTAAAATGCAACAGGGGGCTGGTGGGGCCAACGTCCTGACTTTC,-,TRBV9,TRBD1,TRBJ2-6
CASSLSTGDSYEQYF,TGCGCCAGCAGCCTGAGTACAGGAGATTCCTACGAGCAGTACTTC,-,TRBV4-3,-,TRBJ2-7
CASSLLRGRGLGDTQYF,TGTGCCAGCAGCTTATTAAGGGGCAGGGGGCTTGGAGATACGCAGTATTTT,-,TRBV5-8,TRBD1,TRBJ2-3
CASSASGGETQYF,TGTGCCAGCAGCGCTAGCGGTGGAGAGACCCAGTACTTC,once,TRBV9,TRBD2,TRBJ2-5
CASSYGPGQGIEAFF,TGTGCCAGCAGCTACGGACCGGGACAGGGGATTGAAGCTTTCTTT,-,TRBV7-3,TRBD1,TRBJ1-1
CASGQTGGRDTQYF,TGTGCCAGCGGCCAAACAGGGGGCAGGGATACGCAGTATTTT,-,TRBV5-6,TRBD1,TRBJ2-3
CASSQSRVGEQYF,TGTGCCAGCAGCCAATCCAGGGTGGGAGAGCAGTACTTC,-,TRBV4-2,-,TRBJ2-7
CASSIAQGGQNTEAFF,TGTGCCAGTAGTATAGCCCAAGGGGGACAGAACACTGAAGCTTTCTTT,-,TRBV19,-,TRBJ1-1
CASSPQGDRDYGYTF,TGTGCCAGCAGCCCCCAGGGTGACCGCGACTATGGCTACACCTTC,-,TRBV4-2,-,TRBJ1-2
CASSSSGGATDTQYF,TGTGCCAGCAGTTCTAGCGGGGGGGCCACAGATACGCAGTATTTT,-,TRBV28,TRBD2,TRBJ2-3
CASSFSHTGELFF,TGTGCCAGCAGCTTTAGCCACACCGGGGAGCTGTTTTTT,few,TRBV7-7,-,TRBJ2-2
CTSEASGGDEQYF,TGCACCAGCGAGGCTAGCGGGGGGGACGAGCAGTACTTC,-,TRBV1,-,TRBJ2-7
CASSFGTGGAYGYTF,TGTGCCAGCAGTTTTGGGACAGGGGGCGCCTATGGCTACACCTTC,-,TRBV28,TRBD1,TRBJ1-2
CASSPSGTGGEQYF,TGTGCCAGTAGCCCGAGTGGGACAGGGGGCGAGCAGTACTTC,-,TRBV19,TRBD1,TRBJ2-7
CASSSNLRGAIYNEQFF,TGTGCCAGCAGCTCCAACCTGCGGGGGGCGATCTACAATGAGCAGTTCTTC,once,TRBV5-6,TRBD2,TRBJ2-1
CASSPDRGAAGELFF,TGCGCCAGCAGCCCAGACAGGGGAGCGGCCGGGGAGCTGTTTTTT,-,TRBV4-3,TRBD1,TRBJ2-2